Given below is one TCR beta chain in context. This entry belongs to a study of graft-versus-host responses after intestinal transplantation. Study information: Isolated intestinal, liver-intestinal, or multivisceral transplants had been given to the recipients.

Clones were read by immunoSEQ multiplex PCR, and TCRdb kept only the in-frame ones, dropping some. The profile shows tens of thousands of clones, around 92% of them singletons. With 3 bases clipped from V and 8 bases from J, the junction kept 0 bases outside the gene matches. The germline V gene has CDR1 MNHEY and CDR2 SMNVEV (reference sequence). The CDR3 covers 14 residues. Material: PBMCs, obtained 98 days after intestinal transplantation. The rearrangement links TRBV27 to TRBJ2-1, with 14 bases fitting TRBD2. The source of this sequence is a human patient who received an intestinal transplant, so some T cells may come from the graft donor. The CDR3 DNA reads TGTGCCAGCAGTTTGACTAGCGGGGGGGATGAGCAGTTCTTC. Its protein is CASSLTSGGDEQFF.